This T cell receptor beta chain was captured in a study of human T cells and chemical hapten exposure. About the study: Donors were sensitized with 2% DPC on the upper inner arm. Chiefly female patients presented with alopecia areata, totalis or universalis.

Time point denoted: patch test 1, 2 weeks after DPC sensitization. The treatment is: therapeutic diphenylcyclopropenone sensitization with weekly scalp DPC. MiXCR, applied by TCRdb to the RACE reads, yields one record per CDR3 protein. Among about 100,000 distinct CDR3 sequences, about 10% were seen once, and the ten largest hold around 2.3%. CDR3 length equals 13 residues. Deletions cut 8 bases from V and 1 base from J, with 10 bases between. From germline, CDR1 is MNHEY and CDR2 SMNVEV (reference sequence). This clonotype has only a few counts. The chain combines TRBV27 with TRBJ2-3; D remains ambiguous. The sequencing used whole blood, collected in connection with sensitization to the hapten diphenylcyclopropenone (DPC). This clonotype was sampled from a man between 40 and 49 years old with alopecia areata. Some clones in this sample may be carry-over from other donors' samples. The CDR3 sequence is CASRNRRTDTQYF. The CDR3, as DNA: TGTGCCAGCCGGAACAGACGCACAGATACGCAGTATTTT.